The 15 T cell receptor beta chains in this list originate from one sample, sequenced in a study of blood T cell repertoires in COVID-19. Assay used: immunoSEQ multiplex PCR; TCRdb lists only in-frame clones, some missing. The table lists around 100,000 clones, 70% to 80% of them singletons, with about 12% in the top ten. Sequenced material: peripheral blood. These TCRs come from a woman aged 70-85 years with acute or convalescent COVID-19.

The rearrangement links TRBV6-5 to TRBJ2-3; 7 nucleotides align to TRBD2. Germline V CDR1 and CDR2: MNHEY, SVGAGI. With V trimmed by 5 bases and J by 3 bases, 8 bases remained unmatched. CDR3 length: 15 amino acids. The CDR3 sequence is CASSQRGVGTDTQYF. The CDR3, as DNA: TGTGCCAGCAGTCAGCGGGGAGTGGGGACAGATACGCAGTATTTT.

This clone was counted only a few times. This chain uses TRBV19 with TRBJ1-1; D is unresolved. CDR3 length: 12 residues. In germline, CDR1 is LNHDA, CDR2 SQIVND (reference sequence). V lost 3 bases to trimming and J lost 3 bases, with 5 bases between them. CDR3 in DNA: TGTGCCAGTAGTATCGTAGACACTGAAGCTTTCTTT. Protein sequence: CASSIVDTEAFF.

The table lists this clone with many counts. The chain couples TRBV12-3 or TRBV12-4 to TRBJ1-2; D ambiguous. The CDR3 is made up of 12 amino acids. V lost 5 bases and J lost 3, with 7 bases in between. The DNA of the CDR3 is TGTGCCAGCAGTCCCGCGGACTATGGCTACACCTTC. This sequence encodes CASSPADYGYTF.

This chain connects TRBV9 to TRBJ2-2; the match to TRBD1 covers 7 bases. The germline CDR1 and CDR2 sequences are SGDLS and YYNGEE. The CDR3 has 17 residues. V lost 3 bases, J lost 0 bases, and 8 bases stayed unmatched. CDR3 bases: TGTGCCAGCAGCGCACGAACGACAGGGTCGAACACCGGGGAGCTGTTTTTT. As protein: CASSARTTGSNTGELFF. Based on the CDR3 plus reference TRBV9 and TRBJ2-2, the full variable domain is DSGVTQTPKHLITATGQRVTLRCSPRSGDLSVYWYQQSLDQGLQFLIQYYNGEERAKGNILERFSAQQFPDLHSELNLSSLELGDSALYFCASSARTTGSNTGELFFGEGSRLTVL.

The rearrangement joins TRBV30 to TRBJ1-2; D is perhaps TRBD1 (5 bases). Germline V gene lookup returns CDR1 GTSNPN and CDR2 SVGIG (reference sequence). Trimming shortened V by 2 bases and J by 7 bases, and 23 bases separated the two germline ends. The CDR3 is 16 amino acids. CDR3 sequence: CAWSPTSLLQVSGYTF. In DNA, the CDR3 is TGTGCCTGGAGTCCTACTTCCCTACTACAGGTAAGTGGCTACACCTTC.

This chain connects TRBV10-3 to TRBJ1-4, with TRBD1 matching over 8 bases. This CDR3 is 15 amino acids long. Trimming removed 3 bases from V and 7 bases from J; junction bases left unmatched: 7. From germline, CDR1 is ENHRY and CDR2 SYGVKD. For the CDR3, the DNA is TGTGCCATCAGTGACTACACAGGGGGGGGTGAAAAACTGTTTTTT. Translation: CAISDYTGGGEKLFF.

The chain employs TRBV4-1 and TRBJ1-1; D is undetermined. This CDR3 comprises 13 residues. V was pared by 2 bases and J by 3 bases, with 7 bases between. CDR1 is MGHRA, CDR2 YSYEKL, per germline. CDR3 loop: CASSQRRDTEAFF. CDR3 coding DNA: TGCGCCAGCAGCCAAAGGCGGGACACTGAAGCTTTCTTT.

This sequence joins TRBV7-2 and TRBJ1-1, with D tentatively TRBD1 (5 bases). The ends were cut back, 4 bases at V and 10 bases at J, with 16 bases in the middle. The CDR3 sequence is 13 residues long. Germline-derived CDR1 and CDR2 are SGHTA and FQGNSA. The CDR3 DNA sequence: TGTGCCAGCAGCTATCGAGGGGTGGAGGGAGCTTTCTTT. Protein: CASSYRGVEGAFF.

The CDR3 region has the DNA TGTGCCAGCAGATCCGGGACAGTGTACTTC. As protein: CASRSGTVYF. The chain joins TRBV2 to TRBJ2-7, with 7 bases that match TRBD1. Germline CDR1 reads SNHLY; CDR2 reads FYNNEI. V dropped 6 bases and J dropped 12; count of bases not matched to a gene: 5. The CDR3 is 10 residues long.

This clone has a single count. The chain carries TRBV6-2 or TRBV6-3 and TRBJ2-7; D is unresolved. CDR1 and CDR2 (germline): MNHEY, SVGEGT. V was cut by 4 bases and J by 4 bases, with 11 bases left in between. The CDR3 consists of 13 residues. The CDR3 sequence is CASSSSAAYEQYV. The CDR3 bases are TGTGCCAGCAGTTCATCCGCGGCATACGAGCAGTACGTC.

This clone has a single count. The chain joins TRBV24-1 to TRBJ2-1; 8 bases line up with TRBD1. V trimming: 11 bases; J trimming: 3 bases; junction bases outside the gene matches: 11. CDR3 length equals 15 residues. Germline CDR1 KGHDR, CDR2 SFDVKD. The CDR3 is CAIQGPGGGYNEQFF. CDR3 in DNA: TGTGCCATCCAGGGACCAGGGGGCGGCTACAATGAGCAGTTCTTC.

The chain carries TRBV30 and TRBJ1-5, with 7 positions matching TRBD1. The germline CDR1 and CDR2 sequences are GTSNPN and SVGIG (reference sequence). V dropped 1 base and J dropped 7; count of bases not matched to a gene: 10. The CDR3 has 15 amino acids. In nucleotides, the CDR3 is TGTGCCTGGAGTGATTCGGGCAGGGGGTACCAGCCCCAGCATTTT. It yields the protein CAWSDSGRGYQPQHF.

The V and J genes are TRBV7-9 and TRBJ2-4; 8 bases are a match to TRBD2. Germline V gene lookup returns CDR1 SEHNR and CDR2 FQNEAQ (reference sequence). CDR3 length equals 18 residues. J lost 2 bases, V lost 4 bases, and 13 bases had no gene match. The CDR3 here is CASSSPGGALASKNIQYF. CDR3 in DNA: TGTGCCAGCAGCTCCCCGGGGGGGGCCTTGGCGTCCAAAAACATTCAGTACTTC.

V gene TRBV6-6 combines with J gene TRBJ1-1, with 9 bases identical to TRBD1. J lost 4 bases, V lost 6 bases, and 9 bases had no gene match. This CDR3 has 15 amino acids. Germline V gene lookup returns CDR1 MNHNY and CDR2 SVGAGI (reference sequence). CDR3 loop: CASSLGTGRTTEAFF. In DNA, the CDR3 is TGTGCCAGCAGCCTCGGGACAGGGAGGACCACTGAAGCTTTCTTT.

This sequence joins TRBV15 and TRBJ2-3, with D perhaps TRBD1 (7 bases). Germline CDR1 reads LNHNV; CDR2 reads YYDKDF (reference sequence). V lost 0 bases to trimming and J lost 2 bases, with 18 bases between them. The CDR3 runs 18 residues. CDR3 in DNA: TGTGCCACCAGCAGAGATCTCGGGGCCAGGGGGGCCACAGATACGCAGTATTTT. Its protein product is CATSRDLGARGATDTQYF.